The 30 T cell receptor beta chains below were found in one sample sequenced in a study of T cell repertoires in cytomegalovirus infection. TCRdb passed the reads through MiXCR, listing each CDR3 protein once. This sample has 200,000 to 300,000 distinct CDR3 sequences, with approximately 14% found just once. Sequencing input: PBMCs. Receptor source: a human donor in good health (CMV status not recorded). Some clones in this sample may be carry-over from other donors' samples.

This chain joins TRBV6-5 and TRBJ2-6; D ambiguous. V was trimmed by 0 bases and J by 2 bases, leaving 11 bases between them. Germline V CDR1 and CDR2: MNHEY, SVGAGI. The CDR3 covers 17 residues. The CDR3 DNA sequence: TGTGCCAGCAGTTACTCGATTCCAGTAACTGGGGCCAACGTCCTGACTTTC. As protein: CASSYSIPVTGANVLTF.

In this sample, this clonotype turned up many times. The gene calls are TRBV12-3 or TRBV12-4 and TRBJ2-1, with D possibly TRBD1 on 6 matching bases. The CDR3 is 15 residues long. Trimming took off 3 bases at V and 4 bases at J, with 13 bases between the two ends. CDR3 protein: CASSLQLGGYNEQFF. The CDR3 DNA sequence: TGTGCCAGCAGTTTGCAGTTAGGGGGATACAATGAGCAGTTCTTC.

The chain recombines TRBV19 with TRBJ2-1; 8 nucleotides agree with TRBD2. Trimming took 6 bases from V and 3 from J; bases not matched to a gene: 7. The germline V gene has CDR1 LNHDA and CDR2 SQIVND (reference sequence). CDR3 size: 15 residues. The CDR3 loop is CASRSTGGSYNEQFF. DNA for the CDR3: TGTGCCAGTAGATCGACGGGAGGGAGCTACAATGAGCAGTTCTTC.

This sequence joins TRBV14 and TRBJ2-7; the D gene is possibly TRBD1 (5 bases). CDR3 size: 15 residues. With 2 bases removed from V and 2 bases from J, the gap between germline ends came to 13 bases. Germline V gene lookup returns CDR1 SGHDN and CDR2 FVKESK. The chain's CDR3 is CASSQIGALPYEQYF. CDR3 DNA: TGTGCCAGCAGCCAAATAGGGGCGCTCCCCTACGAGCAGTACTTC.

The V call is TRBV28, the J call TRBJ2-3; 10 bases are shared with TRBD2. The V gene end was trimmed by 3 bases and the J gene end by 3 bases; junction bases not matched to a gene: 15. This CDR3 comprises 19 residues. Germline CDR1 MDHEN, CDR2 SYDVKM. Here the CDR3 reads CASSFGGLAGGARTDTQYF. DNA for the CDR3: TGTGCCAGCAGTTTTGGTGGATTAGCGGGAGGAGCCAGGACAGATACGCAGTATTTT.

This clonotype was counted a few times. This chain connects TRBV10-2 to TRBJ2-7, with 7 nucleotides matching TRBD2. This CDR3 spans 13 amino acids. CDR1 and CDR2 from the germline V gene are WSHSY and SAAADI. Unmatched junction bases numbered 10, after V lost 6 bases and J lost 8 bases. This chain's CDR3 is CASRTSAPMKQYF. The CDR3 region has the DNA TGCGCCAGCAGAACTAGCGCTCCTATGAAGCAGTACTTC.

This clonotype was seen more than once but under ten times. The rearrangement links TRBV6-1 to TRBJ1-2; the D is unclear. This CDR3 contains 12 residues. V was pared by 6 bases and J by 8 bases, with 13 bases between. Germline V CDR1 and CDR2: MNHNS, SASEGT. DNA of the CDR3: TGTGCCAGCAGCCACCCTGATGAGGGCTACACCTTC. It is translated as CASSHPDEGYTF.

A note on this clonotype: Germline and junction disagree at one end, which may indicate a read error. This chain connects TRBV7-3 to TRBJ2-3; 8 bases map to TRBD2. The germline CDR1 and CDR2 sequences are SGHTA and FQGTGA. The CDR3 covers 15 residues. CDR3 in DNA: TGTGCCAGCAGCTGGGGGGCGGGAGGCACAGATACGCGGTATTTT. This translates into CASSWGAGGTDTRYF.

For this clonotype: One end of the junction fails to match germline, which may point to a read error. The gene calls are TRBV5-1 and TRBJ2-1, with 8 bases aligning to TRBD2. There are 15 residues in the CDR3. Per germline, CDR1 SGHRS and CDR2 YFSETQ. CDR3 coding DNA: TGTGCCAGCAGCTTTTCGGGCGGGAGGCTCAATGAGCAGTTCTTC. Its protein product is CASSFSGGRLNEQFF.

This clonotype appeared many times. The chain employs TRBV6-2 or TRBV6-3 and TRBJ2-6, with a possible D match to TRBD1 (6 bases). Germline loops: CDR1 MNHEY, CDR2 SVGEGT. CDR3 size: 17 residues. V was cut by 5 bases and J by 2 bases, with 16 bases left in between. The CDR3 reads CASSPTLQGAGANVLTF. The DNA of the CDR3 is TGTGCCAGCAGTCCCACTTTACAGGGCGCTGGGGCCAACGTCCTGACTTTC.

This clonotype was seen only a few times. The chain carries TRBV29-1 and TRBJ1-2, with 8 nucleotides matching TRBD1. Germline lookup yields CDR1 SQVTM and CDR2 ANQGSEA. CDR3 length equals 15 residues. After removal of 4 bases from V and 2 bases from J, the junction contained 9 bases not matched to a gene. CDR3: CSVALSGGENYGYTF. CDR3 sequence (DNA): TGCAGCGTTGCCCTTTCAGGGGGCGAAAACTATGGCTACACCTTC.

The chain carries TRBV28 and TRBJ2-2; possibly TRBD1 for D (5 bases). V was pared by 5 bases and J by 5 bases, with 9 bases between. CDR3 length equals 13 residues. The germline gives CDR1 MDHEN, CDR2 SYDVKM. The CDR3 is CASSPRATGELFF. CDR3 DNA sequence: TGTGCCAGCAGTCCCAGGGCAACCGGGGAGCTGTTTTTT.

The V gene is TRBV2, the J gene TRBJ2-7; possible D gene TRBD1, 5 bases. This CDR3 region has 12 residues. V dropped 11 bases and J dropped 2 bases, with 13 bases sitting between them. CDR1 and CDR2 from the germline V gene are SNHLY and FYNNEI. CDR3 sequence: CAGKGFTYEQYF. CDR3 nucleotide sequence: TGTGCCGGTAAGGGGTTCACCTACGAGCAGTACTTC.

The chain combines TRBV28 with TRBJ2-1; 13 nucleotides match TRBD2. Germline CDR1 is MDHEN and CDR2 is SYDVKM. The V and J ends lost 5 bases and 9 bases, in that order; junction bases with no gene match: 16. CDR3 size: 18 residues. CDR3 sequence (DNA): TGTGCCAGCAGTACAATACTACCGGGACTAGCGGGAACGGGTGAGCAGTTCTTC. The encoded protein is CASSTILPGLAGTGEQFF.

This clonotype was seen at least ten times. DNA for the CDR3: TGCGCCAGCAGTGAGTTTGCGACTAGCGGGACTTACAATGAGCAGTTCTTC. It is translated as CASSEFATSGTYNEQFF. This rearrangement joins TRBV10-2 to TRBJ2-1; TRBD2 matches 11 bases. CDR1 and CDR2 (germline): WSHSY, SAAADI. The junction had 6 bases not matched to a gene; V was cut back by 1 base and J by 4 bases. CDR3 length: 17 residues.

This clonotype appeared a few times. The rearrangement joins TRBV6-2 or TRBV6-3 to TRBJ1-2, with D maybe TRBD1 (5 bases). Trimming shortened V by 10 bases and J by 3 bases, and 24 bases separated the two germline ends. This CDR3 is 16 amino acids long. Germline CDR1 and CDR2: MNHEY and SVGEGT. The CDR3 bases are TGTGCCACCAGAGAATCGGGGCAAACAAGATACTATGGCTACACCTTC. Its translation: CATRESGQTRYYGYTF.

There are a few counts of this clonotype. The chain couples TRBV7-9 to TRBJ1-2; D ambiguous. Deletions cut 5 bases from V and 6 bases from J, with 16 bases between. This CDR3 region has 14 residues. The germline V gene encodes CDR1 SEHNR and CDR2 FQNEAQ (reference sequence). The chain's CDR3 is CASSPPSGSNGYTF. The CDR3 DNA reads TGTGCCAGCAGCCCCCCGTCTGGGTCCAATGGCTACACCTTC.

This clonotype was recorded only once. The rearrangement links TRBV29-1 to TRBJ1-1; the D gene is possibly TRBD1 (6 bases). The length of the CDR3 is 15 residues. The ends were cut back, 4 bases at V and 1 base at J, with 16 bases in the middle. CDR1 is SQVTM and CDR2 is ANQGSEA in the germline V gene. This chain's CDR3 is CSVVGGRGENTEAFF. The CDR3 DNA reads TGCAGCGTTGTGGGGGGCAGGGGAGAGAACACTGAAGCTTTCTTT.

This clonotype has ten or more counts. CDR3 bases: TGTGCCAGCAGCTTAGGAGGACTAGCGGGGGTAGAGCAGTTCTTC. It yields the protein CASSLGGLAGVEQFF. The chain uses TRBV7-2 and TRBJ2-1; TRBD2 agrees at 13 bases. This CDR3 region has 15 residues. The germline gives CDR1 SGHTA, CDR2 FQGNSA. J gave up 10 bases and V 1 base, and 4 bases lay outside the gene matches.

This clonotype was picked up many times. This CDR3 is CASSTRQANYGYTF. The CDR3 DNA reads as TGTGCCAGCAGTACGCGTCAGGCTAACTATGGCTACACCTTC. This chain connects TRBV6-1 to TRBJ1-2; D is unclear. Trimming shortened V by 5 bases and J by 0 bases, and 10 bases separated the two germline ends. The CDR3 is 14 amino acids. CDR1 MNHNS and CDR2 SASEGT come from the germline V gene.

This clonotype was observed a few times. V is TRBV29-1 and J is TRBJ2-1; tentative D call: TRBD2 (6 bases). The ends were cut back, 8 bases at V and 0 bases at J, with 14 bases in the middle. CDR3 length: 14 residues. Germline CDR1 SQVTM, CDR2 ANQGSEA. CDR3 loop: CSSSPGGSYNEQFF. The CDR3 DNA reads TGCAGCTCATCCCCCGGGGGCTCCTACAATGAGCAGTTCTTC.

This clonotype was seen at least ten times. The chain employs TRBV7-3 and TRBJ1-1; a weak D match, TRBD1 (5 bases). The CDR3 runs 13 residues. CDR1 is SGHTA and CDR2 is FQGTGA in the germline V gene. V dropped 5 bases and J dropped 7 bases, with 14 bases sitting between them. Written as DNA, the CDR3 is TGTGCCAGCAGCGTTCAGGGTCTTGGTGAAGCTTTCTTT. This gives the protein CASSVQGLGEAFF.

This clonotype was counted at least ten times. V and J are TRBV6-5 and TRBJ2-1, with 9 bases matching TRBD1. The CDR3 length is 15 residues. Germline values: CDR1 MNHEY, CDR2 SVGAGI. After removal of 6 bases from V and 4 bases from J, the junction contained 7 bases not matched to a gene. CDR3: CASSTGTGWYNEQFF. Written as DNA, the CDR3 is TGTGCCAGCAGCACCGGGACAGGGTGGTACAATGAGCAGTTCTTC.

At least ten counts were recorded for this clonotype. V gene TRBV7-2 combines with J gene TRBJ2-1; D ambiguous. The length of the CDR3 is 16 residues. CDR1 is SGHTA, CDR2 FQGNSA, per germline. Trimming took off 5 bases at V and 1 base at J, with 15 bases between the two ends. The CDR3 loop is CASSPRRGRSYNEQFF. CDR3 sequence (DNA): TGTGCCAGCAGCCCGAGGAGAGGAAGGTCCTACAATGAGCAGTTCTTC.

The genes are TRBV23-1 and TRBJ2-7; 8 positions agree with TRBD2. TRBV23-1 belongs to the ORF category, with a function that is uncertain. V shed 6 bases, J shed 0 bases, and the junction held 16 bases outside the gene matches. The CDR3 runs to 18 residues. The DNA for the CDR3 is TGCGCCAGCAGCCGGGGACACATTCGACTAGCGTCCTCCTACGAGCAGTACTTC. It is translated as CASSRGHIRLASSYEQYF.

The table lists this clonotype with a count of one. With a much larger clone just one base away, this may be a read error. The rearrangement uses TRBV20-1 and TRBJ1-5; 7 bases fit TRBD1. The CDR3 extends over 15 amino acids. The germline CDR1 and CDR2 sequences are DFQATT and SNEGSKA (reference sequence). After removal of 3 bases from V and 3 bases from J, the junction contained 8 bases not matched to a gene. CDR3 bases: TGCAGTGCTAGTCTCCTCGGACAGGTCAATCAGCCCCAGCATTTT. Its translation: CSASLLGQVNQPQHF.

The V call is TRBV6-6, the J call TRBJ2-2; D gene uncertain. The CDR3 contains 13 residues. Per germline, CDR1 MNHNY and CDR2 SVGAGI (reference sequence). With 7 bases removed from V and 1 base from J, the gap between germline ends came to 7 bases. This CDR3 reads CASTLQNTGELFF. The CDR3 nucleotides read TGTGCCAGCACCCTACAGAACACCGGGGAGCTGTTTTTT.

This clonotype has ten or more counts. The chain couples TRBV7-2 to TRBJ1-5, with a tentative D call TRBD1 (6 bases). Germline CDR1 is SGHTA and CDR2 is FQGNSA. The CDR3 covers 16 residues. Trimming pared 5 bases from V and 5 bases from J, leaving 19 bases between. CDR3 sequence reads: CASSRFRAGEDQPQHF. CDR3 nucleotide sequence: TGTGCCAGCAGCAGATTTCGGGCAGGGGAGGATCAGCCCCAGCATTTT.

This clonotype appeared a single time. In DNA form, the CDR3 reads TGTGCCAGCAGCTTTTCAGGGGCAGCCGGGGAGCTGTTTTTT. The encoded protein is CASSFSGAAGELFF. The chain has TRBV5-5 and TRBJ2-2; D may be TRBD1 (6 bases). The length of the CDR3 is 14 residues. With 2 bases removed from V and 6 bases from J, the gap between germline ends came to 11 bases. The germline V gene has CDR1 SGHKS and CDR2 YYEKEE (reference sequence).

At least ten counts were recorded for this clonotype. In DNA form, the CDR3 reads TGTGCCAGCAGCGTTCAGGGGGCGCTTATCTCCTACGAGCAGTACTTC. Residues: CASSVQGALISYEQYF. The rearrangement links TRBV7-2 to TRBJ2-7, with 8 bases fitting TRBD1. Germline V CDR1 and CDR2: SGHTA, FQGNSA. After removal of 5 bases from V and 0 bases from J, the junction contained 9 bases not matched to a gene. The CDR3 is 16 residues long.